This entry is about one T cell receptor (beta chain). Roughly 2 micrograms of genomic DNA from cryopreserved PBMCs went into TCR beta libraries. The assay was immunoSEQ multiplex PCR, and TCRdb's table has in-frame clones only and misses some. The sample contains some 92,000 clones, around 77% of which appear only once. This sample is drawn from a study of cytotoxic CD8 clonotypes in ibrutinib-treated CLL. CDR3 length: 15 residues. V lost 5 bases and J lost 4; bases outside the gene matches: 8. Germline V gene data show CDR1 as SQVTM and CDR2 as ANQGSEA. This chain uses TRBV29-1 with TRBJ2-5, with TRBD1 matching 12 bases. This material consisted of PBMCs, taken after 24 months of ibrutinib treatment. This clonotype was obtained from a human donor with chronic lymphocytic leukemia. CDR3 amino acids: CSVYLGQGARETQYF. The CDR3 DNA follows: TGCAGCGTTTACCTGGGACAGGGGGCTAGAGAGACCCAGTACTTC.